Below, 29 T cell receptor beta chains from the same sample are listed, as sequenced in a study of blood T cell repertoires in COVID-19. The protocol was immunoSEQ multiplex PCR, while the TCRdb copy is restricted to in-frame clones and leaves out a portion. There are roughly 430,000 clones in the sample; approximately 90% occur only once, and 1.4% lies in the top ten. Sequenced: PBMCs or T cells enriched from blood (not recorded which). The receptor source for this set is a woman under 30 who had been exposed to COVID-19.

The V call is TRBV13, the J call TRBJ2-3; 8 positions match TRBD2. The V gene end was trimmed by 1 base and the J gene end by 2 bases; junction bases not matched to a gene: 5. Per germline, CDR1 PRHDT and CDR2 FYEKMQ (reference sequence). This CDR3 has 16 residues. Written as DNA, the CDR3 is TGTGCCAGCAGCTTAGTTGCGGGGGGCACCACAGATACGCAGTATTTT. Protein product: CASSLVAGGTTDTQYF.

CDR3 in amino acids: CASSFSTGGGTEAFF. In DNA form, the CDR3 reads TGTGCCAGCAGTTTTTCCACAGGGGGCGGGACTGAAGCTTTCTTT. This chain joins TRBV28 and TRBJ1-1; TRBD1 agrees at 9 bases. CDR1 and CDR2 (germline): MDHEN, SYDVKM. This CDR3 contains 15 residues. The junction had 7 bases not matched to a gene; V was cut back by 3 bases and J by 5 bases.

As concerns this clone: The sample carries other DNA sequences with the same CDR3. The V call is TRBV18, the J call TRBJ2-3; no reliable D call. The V end was cut by 0 bases, the J end by 3 bases, with 4 bases between. CDR3 length: 13 residues. Germline loops: CDR1 KGHSH, CDR2 LQKENI. This CDR3 is CASSPPQTDTQYF. CDR3 coding DNA: TGTGCCAGCTCACCACCCCAAACAGATACGCAGTATTTT.

This chain links TRBV7-2 with TRBJ2-5; D is perhaps TRBD1 (6 bases). Germline CDR1 is SGHTA and CDR2 is FQGNSA. V lost 5 bases and J 4 bases, leaving 14 bases between the germline ends. CDR3 length: 14 residues. This CDR3 reads CASSVQGGGETQYF. CDR3 bases: TGTGCCAGCAGCGTACAGGGTGGGGGAGAGACCCAGTACTTC.

V is TRBV5-6 and J is TRBJ2-3; possible D gene TRBD2, 5 bases. V dropped 0 bases and J dropped 4 bases, with 15 bases sitting between them. Per germline, CDR1 SGHDT and CDR2 YYEEEE. The CDR3 is 16 residues long. CDR3 protein: CASSLESLAGPDTQYF. The CDR3 DNA reads as TGTGCCAGCAGCTTGGAGAGTCTAGCCGGCCCAGATACGCAGTATTTT.

This rearrangement joins TRBV28 to TRBJ1-1; D is uncertain. CDR1 is MDHEN, CDR2 SYDVKM, per germline. The length of the CDR3 is 17 residues. Trimming pared 5 bases from V and 6 bases from J, leaving 25 bases between. CDR3 nucleotide sequence: TGTGCCAGCAGTCAAACTCAATCTATAGGAGCACGGGCTGAAGCTTTCTTT. It specifies CASSQTQSIGARAEAFF.

The chain joins TRBV3-1 (or the pseudogene TRBV3-2) to TRBJ2-2, with TRBD2 matching over 14 bases. There are 18 residues in the CDR3. The germline V gene has CDR1 LGHDT and CDR2 YNNKEL (reference sequence). Trimming took 0 bases from V and 7 from J; bases not matched to a gene: 7. CDR3 residues: CASSQEPGLAGVLGELFF. The CDR3 DNA reads TGTGCCAGCAGCCAAGAACCGGGACTAGCGGGAGTCCTCGGGGAGCTGTTTTTT.

This sequence joins TRBV18 and TRBJ2-7; TRBD1 aligns across 7 bases. The junction had 3 bases not matched to a gene; V was cut back by 6 bases and J by 4 bases. The CDR3 sequence is 12 residues long. Germline CDR1 KGHSH, CDR2 LQKENI. The chain's CDR3 is CASSGQRYEQYF. DNA for the CDR3: TGTGCCAGCTCGGGACAGAGGTACGAGCAGTACTTC.

This sequence joins TRBV11-3 and TRBJ1-1, with 10 positions matching TRBD1. Germline CDR1 reads SGHNT; CDR2 reads YENEEA. The CDR3 has 16 residues. Unmatched junction bases numbered 6, after V lost 3 bases and J lost 2 bases. The CDR3 here is CASSLGGQGLNTEAFF. In nucleotides, the CDR3 is TGTGCCAGCAGCTTGGGGGGACAGGGGCTTAACACTGAAGCTTTCTTT.

V and J are TRBV15 and TRBJ1-2; D uncertain. CDR3 size: 18 residues. Trimming removed 0 bases from V and 0 bases from J, with 17 bases in between. Germline-derived CDR1 and CDR2 are LNHNV and YYDKDF (reference sequence). The CDR3 sequence: CATSRDHVKSNSNYGYTF. The CDR3 DNA follows: TGTGCCACCAGCAGAGATCACGTTAAGAGCAACTCTAACTATGGCTACACCTTC.

This clone was found once. The rearrangement uses TRBV14 and TRBJ2-1, with 9 positions matching TRBD2. Germline V CDR1 and CDR2: SGHDN, FVKESK. The CDR3 is 14 amino acids. V shed 4 bases, J shed 4 bases, and the junction held 2 bases outside the gene matches. The CDR3 here is CASSLSGGYNEQFF. CDR3 coding DNA: TGTGCCAGCAGCCTTAGCGGGGGATACAATGAGCAGTTCTTC.

This clone has a single count. The V and J genes are TRBV14 and TRBJ2-1; possibly TRBD1 for D (6 bases). Between the trimmed V and J ends, which lost 0 bases and 6 bases, there was a span of 12 bases. Germline lookup yields CDR1 SGHDN and CDR2 FVKESK. There are 15 residues in the CDR3. This chain's CDR3 is CASSQDSLGGNEQFF. For the CDR3, the DNA is TGTGCCAGCAGCCAAGATAGCCTAGGGGGCAATGAGCAGTTCTTC.

V gene TRBV24-1 combines with J gene TRBJ2-7; D may be TRBD1 (6 bases). V was clipped by 0 bases and J by 2 bases, with 10 bases between them. The CDR3 sequence is 15 residues long. Per the germline V gene, CDR1 is KGHDR and CDR2 is SFDVKD. As DNA, the CDR3 is TGTGCCACCAGTGATTTGGCGGACAGTACCTACGAGCAGTACTTC. Translated, it gives CATSDLADSTYEQYF.

This clone was seen just once. The chain is built from TRBV27 and TRBJ2-7; weak D call: TRBD2 (6 bases). CDR3 length: 13 amino acids. Germline V CDR1 and CDR2: MNHEY, SMNVEV (reference sequence). V was cut by 4 bases and J by 3 bases, with 10 bases left in between. The CDR3 nucleotides read TGTGCCAGCAGTTATGGGGGGAGCTACGAGCAGTACTTC. Protein product: CASSYGGSYEQYF.

The J gene is TRBJ1-4, the V gene TRBV7-2, with D maybe TRBD1 (5 bases). V lost 4 bases, J lost 8 bases, and 20 bases lay in between. Germline CDR1 is SGHTA and CDR2 is FQGNSA. CDR3 length equals 16 residues. DNA for the CDR3: TGTGCCAGCAGCTCCAATCTGGCAGGGCTTTCAGAAAAACTGTTTTTT. Its translation is CASSSNLAGLSEKLFF.

The V gene is TRBV6-7, the J gene TRBJ1-5; D not certain. TRBV6-7 is annotated as an ORF whose role is uncertain. The CDR3 loop spans 15 amino acids. V was trimmed by 7 bases and J by 3 bases, leaving 16 bases between them. In DNA, the CDR3 is TGTGCCAGCACCCCCCGGGAGTTACCCAATCAGCCCCAGCATTTT. It is translated as CASTPRELPNQPQHF.

This clone was counted once. The genes are TRBV5-4 and TRBJ1-1, with unresolved D. In germline, CDR1 is SGHNT, CDR2 YYREEE (reference sequence). The germline V and J ends were trimmed by 3 bases and 1 base, with 7 bases remaining between them. The CDR3 has 13 amino acids. This chain's CDR3 is CASSSQANTEAFF. The CDR3 DNA sequence: TGTGCCAGCAGCTCTCAGGCGAACACTGAAGCTTTCTTT.

The rearrangement joins TRBV28 to TRBJ1-2; possibly TRBD1 for D (5 bases). Germline CDR1 MDHEN, CDR2 SYDVKM. Deletions cut 11 bases from V and 2 bases from J, with 9 bases between. The CDR3 length is 11 residues. The DNA for the CDR3 is TGTGCCGGGGGGGGGAACTATGGCTACACCTTC. Encoded protein: CAGGGNYGYTF.

This chain joins TRBV24-1 and TRBJ1-2; a possible D gene is TRBD1 (6 bases). With 4 bases removed from V and 1 base from J, the gap between germline ends came to 6 bases. Germline values: CDR1 KGHDR, CDR2 SFDVKD. CDR3 size: 13 residues. The CDR3 spells CATSEQGNYGYTF. The CDR3 coding sequence is TGTGCCACCAGTGAACAGGGTAACTATGGCTACACCTTC.

This chain joins TRBV2 and TRBJ2-4; 7 bases fit TRBD1. The CDR3 loop spans 17 amino acids. Germline CDR1 reads SNHLY; CDR2 reads FYNNEI. J gave up 4 bases and V 2 bases, and 11 bases lay outside the gene matches. The CDR3 coding sequence is TGTGCCAGCAGTGAAAAGGGGATCCTGGGACAGAAAAACATTCAGTACTTC. This sequence encodes CASSEKGILGQKNIQYF.

The chain recombines TRBV12-5 with TRBJ2-2; the match to TRBD1 covers 8 bases. The CDR3 runs 13 residues. Germline CDR1 is LGHNT and CDR2 is FRNRAP. The junction had 4 bases not matched to a gene; V was cut back by 6 bases and J by 7 bases. The DNA for the CDR3 is TGTGCTAGTGGCGGACAGGGTCTCGGGGAGCTGTTTTTT. Residues: CASGGQGLGELFF. Filled out from reference TRBV12-5 and TRBJ2-2, the complete variable domain reads DARVTQTPRHKVTEMGQEVTMRCQPILGHNTVFWYRQTMMQGLELLAYFRNRAPLDDSGMPKDRFSAEMPDATLATLKIQPSEPRDSAVYFCASGGQGLGELFFGEGSRLTVL.

The chain is built from TRBV7-2 and TRBJ1-2, with 9 bases fitting TRBD1. The length of the CDR3 is 15 residues. V shed 2 bases and J 3 bases; nucleotides not matched to a gene: 4. The germline V gene encodes CDR1 SGHTA and CDR2 FQGNSA. CDR3 sequence reads: CASSLRQGEHYGYTF. The CDR3 DNA sequence: TGTGCCAGCAGCTTACGACAGGGGGAACACTATGGCTACACCTTC.

The chain links TRBV3-1 (or the pseudogene TRBV3-2) to TRBJ1-4; D may be TRBD1 (5 bases). The germline CDR1 and CDR2 sequences are LGHDT and YNNKEL (reference sequence). This CDR3 is 14 amino acids long. With 0 bases removed from V and 7 bases from J, the gap between germline ends came to 9 bases. The CDR3 protein is CASSQDFDSEKLFF. The CDR3 DNA is TGTGCCAGCAGCCAAGATTTTGACAGTGAAAAACTGTTTTTT.

The chain employs TRBV7-8 and TRBJ2-7; 7 positions match TRBD1. CDR3 length equals 14 residues. V dropped 1 base and J dropped 6; count of bases not matched to a gene: 6. Per germline, CDR1 SGHVS and CDR2 FQNEAQ. The CDR3, as DNA: TGTGCCAGCAGCTTAGGACAGGGTGGTGGCGAGCAGTACTTC. It specifies CASSLGQGGGEQYF.

The chain combines TRBV10-3 with TRBJ2-7; D perhaps matches TRBD1 (5 bases). In germline, CDR1 is ENHRY, CDR2 SYGVKD. This CDR3 has 14 amino acids. Trimming shortened V by 0 bases and J by 3 bases, and 9 bases separated the two germline ends. Here the CDR3 reads CAISESQGDYEQYF. As DNA, the CDR3 is TGTGCCATCAGTGAGTCGCAGGGCGACTACGAGCAGTACTTC.

The chain uses TRBV7-2 and TRBJ1-2, with TRBD1 identical over 8 bases. Germline CDR1 is SGHTA and CDR2 is FQGNSA. CDR3 size: 14 residues. With V trimmed by 4 bases and J by 1 base, 2 bases remained unmatched. The CDR3 reads CASSSRGLNYGYTF. For the CDR3, the DNA is TGTGCCAGCAGCTCCAGGGGGCTTAACTATGGCTACACCTTC.

V is TRBV27 and J is TRBJ2-6; 7 positions agree with TRBD1. Germline CDR1 is MNHEY and CDR2 is SMNVEV (reference sequence). The CDR3 runs to 15 residues. Germline trimming cut 5 bases from V and 2 bases from J; bases unmatched to any gene: 3. The DNA for the CDR3 is TGTGCCAGCAGTCGCGACAGGGCTGGGGCCAACGTCCTGACTTTC. Its translation is CASSRDRAGANVLTF.

The chain is built from TRBV6-2 or TRBV6-3 and TRBJ1-2; unclear D gene. The CDR3 is made up of 15 amino acids. Looked up from germline, CDR1 is MNHEY and CDR2 is SVGEGT. V lost 6 bases and J 3 bases, leaving 17 bases between the germline ends. The CDR3 protein is CASSPTTQQDYGYTF. For the CDR3, the DNA is TGTGCCAGCAGCCCAACGACCCAGCAGGACTATGGCTACACCTTC.

The chain has TRBV4-2 and TRBJ1-5; 8 bases agree with TRBD1. V lost 3 bases to trimming and J lost 0 bases; unmatched junction nucleotides: 7. This CDR3 comprises 17 residues. Germline loops: CDR1 LGHNA, CDR2 YNFKEQ. DNA of the CDR3: TGTGCCAGCAGCCAGGCAACCGGGACAGGTAGCAATCAGCCCCAGCATTTT. This encodes CASSQATGTGSNQPQHF.